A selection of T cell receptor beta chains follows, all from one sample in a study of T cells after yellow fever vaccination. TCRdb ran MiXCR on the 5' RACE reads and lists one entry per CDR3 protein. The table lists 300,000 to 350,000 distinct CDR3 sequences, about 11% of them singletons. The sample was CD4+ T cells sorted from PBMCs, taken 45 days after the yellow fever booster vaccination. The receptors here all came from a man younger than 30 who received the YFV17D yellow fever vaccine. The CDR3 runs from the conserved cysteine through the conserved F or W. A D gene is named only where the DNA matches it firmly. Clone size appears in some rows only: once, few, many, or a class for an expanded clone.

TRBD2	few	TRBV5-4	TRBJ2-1	CASSPRLAGGLLEQFF	TGTGCCAGCAGCCCGAGACTAGCGGGGGGGCTCTTAGAGCAGTTCTTC
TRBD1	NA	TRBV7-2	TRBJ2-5	CASSPSLDRGVTQYF	TGTGCCAGCAGCCCTTCCCTCGACAGGGGGGTGACCCAGTACTTC
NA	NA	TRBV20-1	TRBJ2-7	CSARVHRAREQYF	TGCAGTGCTAGAGTTCACAGGGCGAGGGAGCAGTACTTC
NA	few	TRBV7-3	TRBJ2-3	CASSEPFGPERDTQYF	TGTGCCAGCAGCGAACCGTTCGGGCCAGAACGGGATACGCAGTATTTT
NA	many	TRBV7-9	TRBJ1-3	CASSFGGSGNTIYF	TGTGCCAGCAGCTTCGGGGGTTCTGGAAACACCATATATTTT
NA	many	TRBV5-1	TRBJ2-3	CASSLDSRDSTDTQYF	TGCGCCAGCAGCTTGGATTCCCGCGACAGCACAGATACGCAGTATTTT
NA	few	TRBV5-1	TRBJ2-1	CASSSRLGGSYNEQFF	TGCGCCAGCAGCTCGCGGCTAGGGGGGTCCTACAATGAGCAGTTCTTC
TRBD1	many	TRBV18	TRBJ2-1	CASSPMAGGKYGEQFF	TGTGCCAGCTCCCCGATGGCAGGGGGCAAATACGGTGAGCAGTTCTTC
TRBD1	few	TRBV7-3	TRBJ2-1	CASSSDRGPYNEQFF	TGTGCCAGCAGCTCGGACAGGGGTCCCTACAATGAGCAGTTCTTC
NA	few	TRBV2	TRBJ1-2	CASKGGYTF	TGTGCCAGCAAGGGTGGCTACACCTTC
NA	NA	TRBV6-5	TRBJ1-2	CASSSRSESNYGYTF	TGTGCCAGCAGTTCCCGCTCAGAGTCTAACTATGGCTACACCTTC
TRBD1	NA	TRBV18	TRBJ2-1	CASSPPGQGNYNEQFF	TGTGCCAGCTCACCACCGGGACAGGGAAATTACAATGAGCAGTTCTTC
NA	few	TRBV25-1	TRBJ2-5	CASSELALETQYF	TGTGCCAGCAGTGAACTAGCGCTAGAGACCCAGTACTTC
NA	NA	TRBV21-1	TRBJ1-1	CASSKERGYRAFF	TGTGCCAGCAGCAAAGAGAGGGGATATCGGGCTTTCTTT
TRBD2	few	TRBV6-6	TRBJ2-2	CASSYARGGANTGELFF	TGTGCCAGCAGTTACGCGCGCGGGGGAGCGAACACCGGGGAGCTGTTTTTT
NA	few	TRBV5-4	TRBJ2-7	CASSLGDIPYEQYF	TGTGCCAGCAGCTTGGGGGACATCCCCTACGAGCAGTACTTC
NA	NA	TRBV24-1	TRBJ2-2	CATSDSPGELFF	TGTGCCACCAGTGATTCCCCCGGGGAGCTGTTTTTT
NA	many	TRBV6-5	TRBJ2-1	CASSSDRNEQFF	TGTGCCAGCAGCTCCGACAGGAATGAGCAGTTCTTC
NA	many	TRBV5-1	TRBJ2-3	CASSLGWATDTQYF	TGCGCCAGCAGCTTGGGGTGGGCCACAGATACGCAGTATTTT
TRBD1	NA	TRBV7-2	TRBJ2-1	CASSADRALSYNEQFF	TGTGCCAGCAGCGCAGACAGGGCCCTCTCCTACAATGAGCAGTTCTTC
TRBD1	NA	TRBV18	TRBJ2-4	CASSPAGQGKNIQYF	TGTGCCAGCTCACCAGCGGGACAGGGTAAAAACATTCAGTACTTC
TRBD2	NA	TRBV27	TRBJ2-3	CASSFGSSGGADTQYF	TGTGCCAGCAGTTTCGGTTCTAGCGGGGGGGCAGATACGCAGTATTTT
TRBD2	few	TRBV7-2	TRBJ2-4	CASGLALAKNIQYF	TGTGCCAGCGGACTAGCATTGGCCAAAAACATTCAGTACTTC
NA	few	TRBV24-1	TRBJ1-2	CATSVPGKEGGYTF	TGTGCCACCAGTGTTCCAGGGAAAGAGGGGGGCTACACCTTC
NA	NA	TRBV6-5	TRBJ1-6	CASKDSANSPLHF	TGTGCCAGCAAGGACAGCGCTAATTCACCCCTCCACTTT
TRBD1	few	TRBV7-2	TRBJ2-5	CASSFVGGRETQYF	TGTGCCAGCAGCTTCGTAGGGGGCAGGGAGACCCAGTACTTC
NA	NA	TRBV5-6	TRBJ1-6	CASSLVTASPLHF	TGTGCCAGCAGCTTGGTAACAGCTTCACCCCTCCACTTT
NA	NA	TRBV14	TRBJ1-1	CASSQAPSHYTEAFF	TGTGCCAGCAGCCAAGCTCCATCCCATTACACTGAAGCTTTCTTT
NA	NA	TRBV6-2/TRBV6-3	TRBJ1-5	CASSGRAQPQHF	TGTGCCAGTTCGGGGAGGGCCCAGCCCCAGCATTTT
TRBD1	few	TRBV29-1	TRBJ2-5	CSGGTAKETQYF	TGCAGCGGGGGGACAGCAAAAGAGACCCAGTACTTC
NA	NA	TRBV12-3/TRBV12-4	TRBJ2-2	CASSTGSANTGELFF	TGTGCCAGCAGTACAGGTTCCGCGAACACCGGGGAGCTGTTTTTT
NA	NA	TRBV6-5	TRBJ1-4	CASSTSGPYEKLFF	TGTGCCAGCAGCACCTCGGGCCCCTACGAAAAACTGTTTTTT
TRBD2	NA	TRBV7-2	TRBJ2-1	CASSLRLAGGYSYNEQFF	TGTGCCAGCTCCCTTCGGCTAGCGGGGGGGTACTCCTACAATGAGCAGTTCTTC
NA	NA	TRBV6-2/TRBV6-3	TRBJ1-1	CASSYLLQGAEAFF	TGTGCCAGCAGTTACCTCCTACAGGGTGCTGAAGCTTTCTTT
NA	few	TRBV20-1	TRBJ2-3	CSARRDTQYF	TGCAGTGCCAGACGGGATACGCAGTATTTT
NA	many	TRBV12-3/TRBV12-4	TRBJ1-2	CASSSPEQGYYGYTF	TGTGCCAGCAGTTCTCCGGAACAGGGCTACTATGGCTACACCTTC
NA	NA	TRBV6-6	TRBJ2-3	CASGGARTDTQYF	TGTGCCAGCGGGGGGGCCCGCACAGATACGCAGTATTTT
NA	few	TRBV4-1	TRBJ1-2	CASSQPSRGHYGYTF	TGCGCCAGCAGCCAACCATCCCGGGGCCACTATGGCTACACCTTC
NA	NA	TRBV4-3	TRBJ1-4	CASSQGPYATNEKLFF	TGCGCCAGCAGCCAAGGGCCATATGCAACTAATGAAAAACTGTTTTTT
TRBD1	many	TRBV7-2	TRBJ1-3	CASSRTGTAFSGNTIYF	TGTGCCAGCAGCCGAACCGGGACAGCCTTCTCTGGAAACACCATATATTTT
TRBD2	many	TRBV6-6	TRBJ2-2	CASLAGFANTGELFF	TGTGCCAGTCTAGCGGGGTTCGCGAACACCGGGGAGCTGTTTTTT
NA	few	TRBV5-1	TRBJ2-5	CASSLGDGETQYF	TGCGCCAGCAGCTTGGGTGACGGTGAGACCCAGTACTTC
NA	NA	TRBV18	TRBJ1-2	CASSSARGDGYTF	TGTGCCAGCTCCTCCGCCCGTGGAGACGGCTACACCTTC
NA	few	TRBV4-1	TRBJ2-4	CASSQPREGSKNIQYF	TGCGCCAGCAGCCAACCGAGAGAGGGGTCCAAAAACATTCAGTACTTC
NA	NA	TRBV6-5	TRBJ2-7	CASSATGLYEQYF	TGTGCCAGCAGTGCAACCGGACTCTACGAGCAGTACTTC
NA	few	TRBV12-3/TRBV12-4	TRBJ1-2	CASSFGSGYTF	TGTGCCAGCAGTTTTGGGAGTGGCTACACCTTC
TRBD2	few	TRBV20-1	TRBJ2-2	CSAKGGGNTGELFF	TGCAGTGCTAAAGGCGGGGGGAACACCGGGGAGCTGTTTTTT
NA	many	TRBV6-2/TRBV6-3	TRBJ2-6	CASRSRAPQRWANVLTF	TGTGCCAGCAGATCCCGGGCCCCCCAGCGTTGGGCCAACGTCCTGACTTTC
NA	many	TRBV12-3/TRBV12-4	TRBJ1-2	CASSSRGSYGYTF	TGTGCCAGCAGTTCCAGGGGATCCTATGGCTACACCTTC